Listed below are T cell receptor beta chains from one sample, sequenced in a study of shared clonotypes between healthy human individuals. The data were produced by immunoSEQ multiplex PCR, yet TCRdb's version contains in-frame clones alone and is incomplete. This table holds about 2 million clones, approximately 94% found once. Sequenced sample: naive CD8+ T cells sorted from blood. All receptors come from a man between 18 and 35 years old in good health. CDR3s include the opening cysteine and the closing phenylalanine or tryptophan. The D gene is left open where the match is weak. Clone size appears in some rows only: once, few, many, or a class for an expanded clone.

J gene: TRBJ2-1
clone size: -
V gene: TRBV6-5
D gene: -
CDR3 protein: CASSYNDEQFF
CDR3 DNA: TGTGCCAGCAGTTACAACGATGAGCAGTTCTTC

J gene: TRBJ2-3
clone size: -
V gene: TRBV7-2
D gene: -
CDR3 protein: CASTLEGNYADTQYF
CDR3 DNA: TGTGCCAGTACTTTGGAGGGTAATTATGCAGATACGCAGTATTTT

J gene: TRBJ2-5
clone size: -
V gene: TRBV7-9
D gene: -
CDR3 protein: CASSPRSGQALLSQYF
CDR3 DNA: TGTGCCAGCAGCCCCAGGAGCGGGCAGGCCCTCTTGTCTCAGTACTTC

J gene: TRBJ2-7
clone size: -
V gene: TRBV28
D gene: TRBD2
CDR3 protein: CASSVGLGRSYEQYF
CDR3 DNA: TGTGCCAGCAGTGTTGGACTAGGAAGATCCTACGAGCAGTACTTC

J gene: TRBJ2-7
clone size: -
V gene: TRBV7-9
D gene: TRBD1
CDR3 protein: CASSATGPSYEQYF
CDR3 DNA: TGTGCCAGCAGCGCGACAGGGCCCAGCTACGAGCAGTACTTC

J gene: TRBJ1-1
clone size: -
V gene: TRBV29-1
D gene: -
CDR3 protein: CSAWTQNTEAFF
CDR3 DNA: TGCAGCGCCTGGACACAGAACACTGAAGCTTTCTTT

J gene: TRBJ1-1
clone size: -
V gene: TRBV9
D gene: -
CDR3 protein: CASSVVRGAAFLAFF
CDR3 DNA: TGTGCCAGCAGCGTAGTGCGGGGGGCGGCGTTTCTAGCTTTCTTT

J gene: TRBJ2-1
clone size: -
V gene: TRBV10-2
D gene: TRBD2
CDR3 protein: CASSERRIAGGTYNEQFF
CDR3 DNA: TGCGCCAGCAGTGAGCGCAGAATAGCGGGAGGGACTTACAATGAGCAGTTCTTC

J gene: TRBJ2-7
clone size: -
V gene: TRBV9
D gene: TRBD2
CDR3 protein: CASSVGLAGYEQYF
CDR3 DNA: TGTGCCAGCAGCGTCGGCCTAGCGGGGTACGAGCAGTACTTC

J gene: TRBJ2-5
clone size: few
V gene: TRBV9
D gene: -
CDR3 protein: CASSVGGEETQYF
CDR3 DNA: TGTGCCAGCAGCGTAGGTGGGGAAGAGACCCAGTACTTC

J gene: TRBJ1-5
clone size: -
V gene: TRBV9
D gene: TRBD1
CDR3 protein: CASSPGTALNQPQHF
CDR3 DNA: TGTGCCAGCAGCCCCGGGACAGCGCTCAATCAGCCCCAGCATTTT

J gene: TRBJ2-5
clone size: -
V gene: TRBV11-2
D gene: -
CDR3 protein: CASSLKRGTETQYF
CDR3 DNA: TGTGCCAGCAGCCTAAAACGGGGTACAGAGACCCAGTACTTC

J gene: TRBJ1-1
clone size: -
V gene: TRBV5-1
D gene: -
CDR3 protein: CASSLGGSFMNTEAFF
CDR3 DNA: TGCGCCAGCAGCTTGGGTGGCAGTTTCATGAACACTGAAGCTTTCTTT

J gene: TRBJ2-7
clone size: -
V gene: TRBV11-2
D gene: TRBD2
CDR3 protein: CASSLASGTSETYEQYF
CDR3 DNA: TGTGCCAGCAGCTTAGCCTCTGGGACTAGCGAGACCTACGAGCAGTACTTC

J gene: TRBJ2-1
clone size: -
V gene: TRBV19
D gene: -
CDR3 protein: CASSILQSSYNEQFF
CDR3 DNA: TGTGCCAGTAGTATCCTACAGAGCTCCTACAATGAGCAGTTCTTC

J gene: TRBJ2-1
clone size: once
V gene: TRBV7-9
D gene: -
CDR3 protein: CASSLVVAVSYNEQFF
CDR3 DNA: TGTGCCAGCAGCTTAGTCGTGGCAGTCTCCTACAATGAGCAGTTCTTC

J gene: TRBJ2-3
clone size: -
V gene: TRBV7-8
D gene: TRBD2
CDR3 protein: CASSFSLAGVIDTQYF
CDR3 DNA: TGTGCCAGCAGCTTCTCTCTAGCGGGAGTAATAGATACGCAGTATTTT

J gene: TRBJ2-7
clone size: -
V gene: TRBV15
D gene: TRBD1
CDR3 protein: CATSSGQGVYEQYF
CDR3 DNA: TGTGCCACCAGCAGCGGACAGGGAGTTTACGAGCAGTACTTC

J gene: TRBJ1-1
clone size: -
V gene: TRBV10-1
D gene: -
CDR3 protein: CASSDYGMNTEAFF
CDR3 DNA: TGCGCCAGCAGTGATTACGGAATGAACACTGAAGCTTTCTTT

J gene: TRBJ2-5
clone size: -
V gene: TRBV4-1
D gene: TRBD2
CDR3 protein: CASSQYLAGGPEETQYF
CDR3 DNA: TGCGCCAGCAGCCAGTATCTAGCGGGAGGGCCGGAAGAGACCCAGTACTTC

J gene: TRBJ2-3
clone size: -
V gene: TRBV5-1
D gene: TRBD2
CDR3 protein: CASSFSLAGVEADTQYF
CDR3 DNA: TGCGCCAGCAGCTTCTCCCTAGCGGGAGTGGAGGCAGATACGCAGTATTTT

J gene: TRBJ2-5
clone size: -
V gene: TRBV4-1
D gene: -
CDR3 protein: CASSQSPTGETQYF
CDR3 DNA: TGCGCCAGCAGCCAGAGCCCAACAGGAGAGACCCAGTACTTC

J gene: TRBJ2-7
clone size: -
V gene: TRBV4-1
D gene: TRBD2
CDR3 protein: CASSQSNGGALGEQYF
CDR3 DNA: TGCGCCAGCAGCCAATCGAACGGGGGGGCCCTAGGCGAGCAGTACTTC

J gene: TRBJ2-5
clone size: -
V gene: TRBV4-1
D gene: -
CDR3 protein: CASSQDIRTGSDGTQYF
CDR3 DNA: TGCGCCAGCAGCCAAGATATACGAACAGGGTCGGATGGGACCCAGTACTTC

J gene: TRBJ2-7
clone size: -
V gene: TRBV11-2
D gene: -
CDR3 protein: CASSLGAQKTYEQYF
CDR3 DNA: TGTGCCAGCAGCTTGGGTGCTCAGAAAACCTACGAGCAGTACTTC